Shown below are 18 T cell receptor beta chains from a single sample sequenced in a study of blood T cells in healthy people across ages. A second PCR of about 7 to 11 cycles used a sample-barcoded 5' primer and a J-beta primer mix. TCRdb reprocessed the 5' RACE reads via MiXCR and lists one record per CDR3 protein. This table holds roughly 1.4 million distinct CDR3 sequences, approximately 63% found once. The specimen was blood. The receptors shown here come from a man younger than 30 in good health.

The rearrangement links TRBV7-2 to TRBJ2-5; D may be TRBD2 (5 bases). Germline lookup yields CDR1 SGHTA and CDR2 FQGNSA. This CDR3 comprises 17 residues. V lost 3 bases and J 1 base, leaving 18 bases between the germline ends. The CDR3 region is CASSFRGPANRQETQYF. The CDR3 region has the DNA TGTGCCAGCAGCTTCCGGGGTCCAGCTAATCGCCAAGAGACCCAGTACTTC.

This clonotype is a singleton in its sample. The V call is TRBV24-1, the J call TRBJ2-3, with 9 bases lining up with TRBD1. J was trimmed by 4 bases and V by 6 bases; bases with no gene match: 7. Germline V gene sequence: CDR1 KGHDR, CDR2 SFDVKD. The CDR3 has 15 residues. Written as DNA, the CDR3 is TGTGCCACCAGTCCTCGACAGGGGGGACCAGATACGCAGTATTTT. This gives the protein CATSPRQGGPDTQYF.

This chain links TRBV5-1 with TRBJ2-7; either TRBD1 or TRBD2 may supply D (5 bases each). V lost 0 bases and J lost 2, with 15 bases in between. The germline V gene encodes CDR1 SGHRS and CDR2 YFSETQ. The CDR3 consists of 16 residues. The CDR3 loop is CASSLDPGLAPYEQYF. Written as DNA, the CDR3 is TGCGCCAGCAGCTTGGACCCGGGGCTAGCACCCTACGAGCAGTACTTC.

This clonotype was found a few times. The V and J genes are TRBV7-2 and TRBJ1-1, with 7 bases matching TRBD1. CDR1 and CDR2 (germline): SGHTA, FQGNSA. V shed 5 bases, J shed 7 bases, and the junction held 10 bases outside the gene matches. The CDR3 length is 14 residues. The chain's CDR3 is CASSVQTGIGEAFF. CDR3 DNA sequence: TGTGCCAGCAGCGTACAGACAGGGATCGGTGAAGCTTTCTTT.

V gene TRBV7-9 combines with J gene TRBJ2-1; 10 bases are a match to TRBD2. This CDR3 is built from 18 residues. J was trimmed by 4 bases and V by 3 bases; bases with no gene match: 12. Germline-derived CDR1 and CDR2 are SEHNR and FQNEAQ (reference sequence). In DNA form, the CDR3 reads TGTGCCAGCAGCTTCCCAAGGGAACTAGCGGGATTTTACAATGAGCAGTTCTTC. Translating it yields CASSFPRELAGFYNEQFF.

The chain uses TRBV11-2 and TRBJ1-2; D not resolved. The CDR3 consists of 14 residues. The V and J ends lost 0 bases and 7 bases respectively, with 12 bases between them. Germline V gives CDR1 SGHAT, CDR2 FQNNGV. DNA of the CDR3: TGTGCCAGCAGCTTAGATATCACTACCTTTGGCTACACCTTC. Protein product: CASSLDITTFGYTF.

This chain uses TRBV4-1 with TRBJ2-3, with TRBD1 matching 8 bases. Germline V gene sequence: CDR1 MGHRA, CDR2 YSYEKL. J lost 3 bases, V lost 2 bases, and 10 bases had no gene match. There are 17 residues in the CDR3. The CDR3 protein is CASSQPFRGRGTDTQYF. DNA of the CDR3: TGCGCCAGCAGCCAACCATTCAGGGGGCGCGGTACAGATACGCAGTATTTT.

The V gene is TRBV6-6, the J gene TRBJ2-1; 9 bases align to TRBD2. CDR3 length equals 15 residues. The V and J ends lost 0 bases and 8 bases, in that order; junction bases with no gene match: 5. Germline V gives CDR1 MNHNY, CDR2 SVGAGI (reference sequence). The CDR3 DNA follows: TGTGCCAGCAGTTACTCAGATGGCGGGAGGGATGAGCAGTTCTTC. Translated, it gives CASSYSDGGRDEQFF.

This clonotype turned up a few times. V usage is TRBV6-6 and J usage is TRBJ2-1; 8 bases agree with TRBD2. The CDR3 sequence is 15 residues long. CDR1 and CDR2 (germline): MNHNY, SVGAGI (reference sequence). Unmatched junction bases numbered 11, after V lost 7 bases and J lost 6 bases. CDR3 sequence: CASTTESGRFNEQFF. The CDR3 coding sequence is TGTGCCAGCACCACGGAGAGCGGGAGATTCAATGAGCAGTTCTTC.

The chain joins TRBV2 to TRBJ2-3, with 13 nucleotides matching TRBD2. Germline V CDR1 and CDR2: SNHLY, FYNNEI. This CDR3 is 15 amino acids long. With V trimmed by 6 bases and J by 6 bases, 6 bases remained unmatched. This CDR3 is CASRGLAGQSDTQYF. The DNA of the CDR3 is TGTGCCAGCAGGGGACTAGCGGGACAGAGCGATACGCAGTATTTT.

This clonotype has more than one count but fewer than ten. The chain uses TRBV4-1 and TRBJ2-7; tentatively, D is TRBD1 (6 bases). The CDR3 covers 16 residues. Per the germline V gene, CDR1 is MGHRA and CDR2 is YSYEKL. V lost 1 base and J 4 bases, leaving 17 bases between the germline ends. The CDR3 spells CASSQVTLRDKYEQYF. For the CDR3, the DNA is TGCGCCAGCAGCCAAGTTACACTCCGGGACAAGTACGAGCAGTACTTC.

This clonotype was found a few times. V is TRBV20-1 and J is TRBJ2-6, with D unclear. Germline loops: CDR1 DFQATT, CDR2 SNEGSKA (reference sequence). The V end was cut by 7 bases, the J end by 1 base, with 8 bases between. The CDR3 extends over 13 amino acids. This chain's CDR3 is CSVTRSGANVLTF. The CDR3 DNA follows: TGCAGTGTCACACGGTCTGGGGCCAACGTCCTGACTTTC.

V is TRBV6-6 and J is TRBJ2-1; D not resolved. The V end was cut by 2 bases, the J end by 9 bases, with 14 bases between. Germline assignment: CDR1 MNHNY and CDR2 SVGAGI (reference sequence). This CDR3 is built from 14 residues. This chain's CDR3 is CASSYDQPFCEQFF. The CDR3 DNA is TGTGCCAGCAGTTACGATCAACCCTTCTGTGAGCAGTTCTTC.

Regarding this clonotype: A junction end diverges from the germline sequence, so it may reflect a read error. The CDR3 loop is CASSQGNGQFF. CDR3 nucleotides: TGCGCCAGCAGCCAAGGAAATGGGCAGTTCTTC. The chain uses TRBV4-1 and TRBJ2-1; D is unresolved. The CDR3 is made up of 11 amino acids. From germline, CDR1 is MGHRA and CDR2 YSYEKL.

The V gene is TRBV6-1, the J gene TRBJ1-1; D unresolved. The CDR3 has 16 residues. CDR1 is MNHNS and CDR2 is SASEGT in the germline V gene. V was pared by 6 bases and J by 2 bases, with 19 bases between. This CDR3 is CASSHRRTAPNTEAFF. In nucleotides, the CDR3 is TGTGCCAGCAGCCACCGCCGGACGGCCCCAAACACTGAAGCTTTCTTT.

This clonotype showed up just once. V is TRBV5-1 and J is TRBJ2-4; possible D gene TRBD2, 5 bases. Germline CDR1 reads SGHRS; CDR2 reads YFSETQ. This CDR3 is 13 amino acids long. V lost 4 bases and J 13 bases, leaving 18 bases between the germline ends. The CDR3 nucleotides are TGCGCCAGCAGCCCCAATACTGGTGGGGAGCAGTACTTC. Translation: CASSPNTGGEQYF.

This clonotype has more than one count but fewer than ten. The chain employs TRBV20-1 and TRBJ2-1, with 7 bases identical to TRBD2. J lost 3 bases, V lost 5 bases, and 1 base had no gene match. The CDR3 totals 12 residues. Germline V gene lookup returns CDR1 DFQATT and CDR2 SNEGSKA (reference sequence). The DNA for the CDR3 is TGCAGTGCTCGGGGGGACTACAATGAGCAGTTCTTC. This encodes CSARGDYNEQFF.

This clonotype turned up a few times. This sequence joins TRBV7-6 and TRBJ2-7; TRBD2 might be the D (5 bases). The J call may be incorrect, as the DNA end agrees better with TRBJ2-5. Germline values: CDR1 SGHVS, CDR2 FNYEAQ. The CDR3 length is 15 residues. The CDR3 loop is CASSLLTGSPTTQYF. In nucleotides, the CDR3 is TGTGCCAGCAGCTTATTGACGGGATCCCCAACGACCCAGTACTTC.